The 20 T cell receptor beta chains in this list originate from one sample, sequenced in a study of blood T cells in healthy people across ages (dated by TCRdb to the mid-2010s). The library was built by means of 5' RACE. Instrument on record: Illumina HiSeq 2500. A second PCR of 7 to 11 cycles was run with a J-beta primer mix and a sample-barcoded 5' primer. In TCRdb, the public reads were trimmed at Q25 with fastp and aligned with MiXCR, with productive beta chains retained. Here each entry gathers all rows of one CDR3 protein and keeps the most common genes and DNA. The sample records over a million distinct CDR3 sequences, almost 60% of which are singletons. Of the sample, roughly 6.3% is held by the ten largest clones. Sequencing was carried out using blood. The source of these receptors is a young man in good health.

The V call is TRBV5-1, the J call TRBJ2-1; no definite D call. CDR3 size: 15 residues. Trimming removed 0 bases from V and 6 bases from J, with 13 bases in between. CDR1 and CDR2 from the germline V gene are SGHRS and YFSETQ. The CDR3 nucleotides read TGCGCCAGCAGCTTGGTCGAGGCTGGTGGCAATGAGCAGTTCTTC. Amino acid sequence: CASSLVEAGGNEQFF.

This clonotype has just one count. V usage is TRBV3-1 and J usage is TRBJ2-1, with D uncertain. The CDR3 contains 14 residues. V lost 0 bases and J 10 bases, leaving 13 bases between the germline ends. Germline lookup yields CDR1 LGHDT and CDR2 YNNKEL (reference sequence). Written as DNA, the CDR3 is TGTGCCAGCAGCCAAGATCTACTCTCCTACGAGCAGTTCTTC. Amino acid sequence: CASSQDLLSYEQFF.

This clonotype turned up a few times. The chain combines TRBV5-1 with TRBJ2-7; 8 bases are shared with TRBD1. The J segment lost 5 bases and the V segment lost 0 bases, leaving 4 bases of the junction unmatched. CDR1 and CDR2 from the germline V gene are SGHRS and YFSETQ. The CDR3 length is 14 residues. The CDR3 here is CASSLGDRSDEQYF. Here the CDR3 DNA reads TGCGCCAGCAGCTTGGGGGACAGGTCCGACGAGCAGTACTTC.

This clonotype came up a few times. The rearrangement links TRBV4-2 to TRBJ2-7; 8 positions agree with TRBD1. The CDR3 sequence is 17 residues long. CDR1 and CDR2 from the germline V gene are LGHNA and YNFKEQ. V lost 0 bases to trimming and J lost 4 bases; unmatched junction nucleotides: 11. The CDR3 region is CASSQDITAGGRYEQYF. DNA of the CDR3: TGTGCCAGCAGCCAAGATATTACGGCAGGGGGCCGTTACGAGCAGTACTTC.

This clonotype was counted at least ten times. The genes are TRBV18 and TRBJ1-2; the D is unclear. This CDR3 region has 13 residues. Trimming removed 1 base at V and 3 bases at J, with 6 bases between. The V gene's germline CDR1 is KGHSH and CDR2 LQKENI. This CDR3 reads CASSPQGYYGYTF. The CDR3 DNA reads as TGTGCCAGCTCACCACAGGGCTACTATGGCTACACCTTC.

The chain joins TRBV7-2 to TRBJ2-3; 14 bases map to TRBD2. With V trimmed by 4 bases and J by 4 bases, 4 bases remained unmatched. Germline V gene sequence: CDR1 SGHTA, CDR2 FQGNSA. The CDR3 totals 16 residues. The CDR3 loop reads CASSSGLAGVADTQYF. DNA of the CDR3: TGTGCCAGCAGCTCGGGACTAGCGGGAGTGGCAGATACGCAGTATTTT.

This chain joins TRBV29-1 and TRBJ1-1, with D possibly being TRBD1 (6 bases). CDR1 and CDR2 (germline): SQVTM, ANQGSEA. The CDR3 extends over 12 amino acids. V was trimmed by 4 bases and J by 5 bases, leaving 11 bases between them. The chain's CDR3 is CSVVKGETEAFF. The CDR3 DNA reads as TGCAGCGTTGTTAAGGGGGAGACTGAAGCTTTCTTT. Drawing the rest from reference TRBV29-1 and TRBJ1-1, the complete variable domain is SAVISQKPSRDICQRGTSLTIQCQVDSQVTMMFWYRQQPGQSLTLIATANQGSEATYESGFVIDKFPISRPNLTFSTLTVSNMSPEDSSIYLCSVVKGETEAFFGQGTRLTVV.

The V and J genes are TRBV6-2 or TRBV6-3 and TRBJ2-1; a possible D gene is TRBD2 (6 bases). This CDR3 has 12 residues. The V and J ends lost 1 base and 8 bases respectively, with 6 bases between them. Germline assignment: CDR1 MNHEY and CDR2 SVGEGT. CDR3 in DNA: TGTGCCAGCAGTTACTTAGCGGATGAGCAGTTCTTC. It is translated as CASSYLADEQFF.

This CDR3 reads CASSQFGTGDEKLFF. DNA of the CDR3: TGTGCCAGCAGCCAATTCGGGACAGGGGACGAAAAACTGTTTTTT. The chain has TRBV3-1 and TRBJ1-4; 10 bases fit TRBD1. The junction had 5 bases not matched to a gene; V was cut back by 2 bases and J by 8 bases. The CDR3 is made up of 15 amino acids. The V gene's germline CDR1 is LGHDT and CDR2 YNNKEL (reference sequence).

This chain joins TRBV11-2 and TRBJ2-1; 10 bases align to TRBD2. Germline V gene data show CDR1 as SGHAT and CDR2 as FQNNGV. There are 16 residues in the CDR3. With V trimmed by 5 bases and J by 4 bases, 8 bases remained unmatched. CDR3 sequence: CASSNRVSGGYNEQFF. In DNA, the CDR3 is TGTGCCAGCAGCAATCGGGTTAGCGGGGGGTACAATGAGCAGTTCTTC.

V usage is TRBV10-3 and J usage is TRBJ2-5; 10 bases fit TRBD1. This CDR3 contains 14 residues. Per the germline V gene, CDR1 is ENHRY and CDR2 is SYGVKD. V lost 6 bases to trimming and J lost 2 bases; unmatched junction nucleotides: 3. The DNA for the CDR3 is TGTGCCATCAGGGAGGACAGGGGGCAAGAGACCCAGTACTTC. This codes for CAIREDRGQETQYF.

This clonotype occurred once. The rearrangement links TRBV15 to TRBJ2-7, with unresolved D. The ends were cut back, 1 base at V and 3 bases at J, with 13 bases in the middle. The CDR3 loop spans 15 amino acids. Germline V gene lookup returns CDR1 LNHNV and CDR2 YYDKDF (reference sequence). In DNA, the CDR3 is TGTGCCACCAGCAGAGGGAAGGATCCCTTCTACGAGCAGTACTTC. Translating gives CATSRGKDPFYEQYF.

In its sample, this clonotype was seen a few times. J is TRBJ1-5 and V is TRBV11-2; D is undetermined. The CDR3 length is 13 residues. V lost 0 bases and J 7 bases, leaving 7 bases between the germline ends. Germline CDR1 reads SGHAT; CDR2 reads FQNNGV. The CDR3 is CASSLESQQPQHF. The DNA of the CDR3 is TGTGCCAGCAGCTTAGAAAGTCAACAGCCCCAGCATTTT.

The V gene is TRBV2, the J gene TRBJ2-5, with D tentatively TRBD2 (6 bases). V gave up 7 bases and J gave up 4 bases, with 16 bases separating them. This CDR3 comprises 14 residues. CDR1 and CDR2 (germline): SNHLY, FYNNEI. The CDR3 DNA is TGTGCCAGCACGGGGATGGGAGGTGGAGAGACCCAGTACTTC. It translates to CASTGMGGGETQYF.

The rearrangement links TRBV7-2 to TRBJ2-5, with D perhaps TRBD1 or TRBD2 (6 bases each). The V gene lost 2 bases and the J gene lost 2 bases, with 21 bases spanning the gap. CDR1 SGHTA and CDR2 FQGNSA come from the germline V gene. The CDR3 is 18 residues long. The CDR3, as DNA: TGTGCCAGCAGCTTACGGGTTGGAAGGGGGGCCCGGCAAGAGACCCAGTACTTC. Its translation is CASSLRVGRGARQETQYF.

The chain has TRBV28 and TRBJ2-7; 7 nucleotides line up with TRBD2. The CDR3 is 13 amino acids. V was clipped by 7 bases and J by 1 base; unmatched bases: 4. Germline V gene data show CDR1 as MDHEN and CDR2 as SYDVKM. DNA for the CDR3: TGTGCCAGCACCCTGGGGGGGTCCTACGAGCAGTACTTC. Residues: CASTLGGSYEQYF.

The rearrangement links TRBV4-3 to TRBJ2-6; D remains ambiguous. This CDR3 has 18 amino acids. Trimming cost V 0 bases and J 1 base, with 13 bases left between them. The germline CDR1 and CDR2 sequences are LGHNA and YSLEER. The CDR3 nucleotides are TGCGCCAGCAGCCAAGATCGTTTTGGGGTGTCTGGGGCCAACGTCCTGACTTTC. Amino acids: CASSQDRFGVSGANVLTF.

The genes are TRBV15 and TRBJ1-1; TRBD1 might be the D (5 bases). Germline lookup yields CDR1 LNHNV and CDR2 YYDKDF (reference sequence). The V gene lost 0 bases and the J gene lost 1 base, with 9 bases spanning the gap. This CDR3 contains 15 residues. The CDR3 reads CATSRDKGPNTEAFF. CDR3 nucleotides: TGTGCCACCAGCAGAGATAAGGGGCCGAACACTGAAGCTTTCTTT.

The J gene is TRBJ2-4, the V gene TRBV9, with 8 bases identical to TRBD1. TRBJ2-7 explains the end of the DNA better; the J call may be wrong. CDR3 length equals 17 residues. The germline CDR1 and CDR2 sequences are SGDLS and YYNGEE. The CDR3 loop reads CASSVSPQTGVIYEQYF. The CDR3 DNA is TGTGCCAGCAGCGTATCTCCCCAGACAGGGGTAATCTACGAGCAGTACTTC.

This sequence joins TRBV18 and TRBJ2-7; perhaps TRBD1 as D (5 bases). The V gene's germline CDR1 is KGHSH and CDR2 LQKENI. The CDR3 is 14 amino acids. Trimming pared 2 bases from V and 0 bases from J, leaving 8 bases between. CDR3 DNA sequence: TGTGCCAGCTCACCAGAGGACAACTCCTACGAGCAGTACTTC. Its translation: CASSPEDNSYEQYF.